This is a list of T cell receptor beta chains from one sample in a study of blood T cell repertoires in COVID-19. The repertoire was sequenced with immunoSEQ multiplex PCR; TCRdb's copy has only in-frame clones and lacks some. The table lists about 65,000 clones, approximately 93% of them singletons, with 2.5% to 3% in the top ten. Input material: peripheral blood. Receptor source: a man between 65 and 80 years old with active COVID-19. Each CDR3 is given with its conserved first and last residue. A D gene is named only where the DNA matches it firmly. Only some rows state a clone size, as once, few, many or a class for expanded clones.

J gene: TRBJ1-1
V gene: TRBV12-3/TRBV12-4
clone size: .
D gene: .
CDR3 protein: CASTKQQNTEAFF
CDR3 DNA: TGTGCCAGCACCAAACAGCAAAACACTGAAGCTTTCTTT

J gene: TRBJ1-1
V gene: TRBV5-6
clone size: once
D gene: TRBD1
CDR3 protein: CASSPKGGTNTEAFF
CDR3 DNA: TGTGCCAGCAGCCCCAAAGGGGGCACGAACACTGAAGCTTTCTTT

J gene: TRBJ1-3
V gene: TRBV15
clone size: .
D gene: .
CDR3 protein: CATSSRGGIGVSGNTIYF
CDR3 DNA: TGTGCCACCAGCAGTCGAGGTGGTATAGGGGTCTCTGGAAACACCATATATTTT

J gene: TRBJ2-5
V gene: TRBV6-6
clone size: .
D gene: TRBD1
CDR3 protein: CASSGQGAGETQYF
CDR3 DNA: TGTGCCAGCAGTGGACAGGGGGCAGGTGAGACCCAGTACTTC

J gene: TRBJ2-1
V gene: TRBV4-1
clone size: .
D gene: TRBD2
CDR3 protein: CASSQGLAGGRGTYNEQFF
CDR3 DNA: TGCGCCAGCAGCCAAGGACTAGCGGGGGGCCGCGGAACCTACAATGAGCAGTTCTTC

J gene: TRBJ2-1
V gene: TRBV7-6
clone size: .
D gene: TRBD1
CDR3 protein: CASSDRDVYNEQFF
CDR3 DNA: TGTGCCAGTTCGGACAGGGATGTTTACAATGAGCAGTTCTTC

J gene: TRBJ2-3
V gene: TRBV2
clone size: .
D gene: .
CDR3 protein: CASRPGQLNTDTQYF
CDR3 DNA: TGTGCCAGCAGACCCGGACAGTTAAACACAGATACGCAGTATTTT

J gene: TRBJ2-1
V gene: TRBV10-3
clone size: .
D gene: TRBD1
CDR3 protein: CATDRARGNEQFF
CDR3 DNA: TGTGCCACCGACAGGGCTCGGGGTAATGAGCAGTTCTTC

J gene: TRBJ1-4
V gene: TRBV6-5
clone size: .
D gene: .
CDR3 protein: CAGGLWGEKLFF
CDR3 DNA: TGTGCCGGGGGCCTTTGGGGTGAAAAACTGTTTTTT

J gene: TRBJ2-1
V gene: TRBV5-1
clone size: .
D gene: TRBD2
CDR3 protein: CASSLLPPVGAGGYNEQFF
CDR3 DNA: TGCGCCAGCAGCTTGTTGCCCCCAGTCGGAGCGGGGGGGTACAATGAGCAGTTCTTC

J gene: TRBJ1-3
V gene: TRBV5-6
clone size: .
D gene: .
CDR3 protein: CASSKDKLSGNTIYF
CDR3 DNA: TGTGCCAGCAGCAAAGACAAGCTATCTGGAAACACCATATATTTT

J gene: TRBJ1-1
V gene: TRBV27
clone size: .
D gene: .
CDR3 protein: CASSLLPGHENTEAFF
CDR3 DNA: TGTGCCAGCAGTCTCCTACCGGGACACGAAAACACTGAAGCTTTCTTT

J gene: TRBJ2-1
V gene: TRBV3-1/TRBV3-2
clone size: .
D gene: .
CDR3 protein: CASGRSEQFF
CDR3 DNA: TGTGCCAGCGGCCGGAGTGAGCAGTTCTTC

J gene: TRBJ1-1
V gene: TRBV4-3
clone size: .
D gene: .
CDR3 protein: CASSQGLTYTEAFF
CDR3 DNA: TGCGCCAGCAGCCAAGGGCTCACATACACTGAAGCTTTCTTT

J gene: TRBJ2-1
V gene: TRBV5-4
clone size: .
D gene: .
CDR3 protein: CASSLAASYNEQFF
CDR3 DNA: TGTGCCAGCAGCTTGGCCGCTAGTTACAATGAGCAGTTCTTC

J gene: TRBJ2-5
V gene: TRBV4-3
clone size: .
D gene: .
CDR3 protein: CASSHLRSEETQYF
CDR3 DNA: TGCGCCAGCAGCCACTTGAGGTCGGAAGAGACCCAGTACTTC

J gene: TRBJ2-3
V gene: TRBV10-3
clone size: .
D gene: .
CDR3 protein: CAISPTGGITDTQYF
CDR3 DNA: TGTGCCATCAGTCCGACAGGAGGTATCACAGATACGCAGTATTTT

J gene: TRBJ1-4
V gene: TRBV5-5
clone size: .
D gene: TRBD1
CDR3 protein: CASSLGGTGSGKLFF
CDR3 DNA: TGTGCCAGCAGCTTGGGTGGGACAGGGAGCGGCAAACTGTTTTTT

J gene: TRBJ2-7
V gene: TRBV27
clone size: .
D gene: TRBD2
CDR3 protein: CASSLTSGGYEQYF
CDR3 DNA: TGTGCCAGCAGCCTGACTAGCGGGGGGTACGAGCAGTACTTC

J gene: TRBJ1-4
V gene: TRBV7-9
clone size: once
D gene: .
CDR3 protein: CASSLAPQGSEKLFF
CDR3 DNA: TGTGCCAGCAGCTTAGCGCCACAGGGAAGTGAAAAACTGTTTTTT

J gene: TRBJ2-1
V gene: TRBV3-1/TRBV3-2
clone size: .
D gene: TRBD2
CDR3 protein: CASSQESWLAGGRNEQFF
CDR3 DNA: TGTGCCAGCAGCCAAGAGTCATGGCTAGCGGGGGGGAGAAATGAGCAGTTCTTC

J gene: TRBJ2-7
V gene: TRBV6-6
clone size: .
D gene: TRBD2
CDR3 protein: CASSYRAGGDYEQYF
CDR3 DNA: TGTGCCAGCAGTTACCGGGCGGGGGGCGATTACGAGCAGTACTTC

J gene: TRBJ2-7
V gene: TRBV7-3
clone size: .
D gene: .
CDR3 protein: CASSLGYGVEQYF
CDR3 DNA: TGTGCCAGCAGCTTAGGGTACGGGGTCGAGCAGTACTTC

J gene: TRBJ1-2
V gene: TRBV25-1
clone size: .
D gene: .
CDR3 protein: CASSTAYGYTF
CDR3 DNA: TGTGCCAGCAGTACAGCTTATGGCTACACCTTC

J gene: TRBJ2-7
V gene: TRBV2
clone size: once
D gene: TRBD1
CDR3 protein: CASSEVGQERGEQYF
CDR3 DNA: TGTGCCAGCAGTGAAGTGGGACAGGAAAGGGGCGAGCAGTACTTC

J gene: TRBJ2-6
V gene: TRBV29-1
clone size: .
D gene: .
CDR3 protein: CSVETDSGANVLTF
CDR3 DNA: TGCAGCGTCGAGACAGATTCAGGGGCCAACGTCCTGACTTTC

J gene: TRBJ1-5
V gene: TRBV6-5
clone size: .
D gene: .
CDR3 protein: CASIGVYSNQPQHF
CDR3 DNA: TGTGCCAGCATCGGAGTTTATAGCAATCAGCCCCAGCATTTT

J gene: TRBJ2-7
V gene: TRBV7-2
clone size: .
D gene: .
CDR3 protein: CASSLGQGNSYEQYF
CDR3 DNA: TGTGCCAGCAGCTTGGGTCAGGGAAACTCCTACGAGCAGTACTTC

J gene: TRBJ1-6
V gene: TRBV28
clone size: .
D gene: .
CDR3 protein: CASSFRGSPLHF
CDR3 DNA: TGTGCCAGCAGTTTTAGGGGATCACCCCTCCACTTT

J gene: TRBJ2-7
V gene: TRBV7-9
clone size: .
D gene: TRBD1
CDR3 protein: CASSSGQGRKYEQYF
CDR3 DNA: TGTGCCAGCAGCTCGGGACAGGGGAGAAAATACGAGCAGTACTTC

J gene: TRBJ1-2
V gene: TRBV2
clone size: .
D gene: TRBD1
CDR3 protein: CASRQGQGEFYGYTF
CDR3 DNA: TGTGCCAGCAGACAAGGACAGGGGGAGTTCTATGGCTACACCTTC

J gene: TRBJ1-6
V gene: TRBV2
clone size: .
D gene: TRBD1
CDR3 protein: CASSGTGDNSPLHF
CDR3 DNA: TGTGCCAGCAGTGGGACAGGGGATAATTCACCCCTCCACTTT

J gene: TRBJ2-4
V gene: TRBV18
clone size: .
D gene: .
CDR3 protein: CASSPPSLAKNIQYF
CDR3 DNA: TGTGCCAGCTCACCACCCTCCCTGGCCAAAAACATTCAGTACTTC

J gene: TRBJ2-1
V gene: TRBV15
clone size: .
D gene: .
CDR3 protein: CATSRPTRGEIYNEQFF
CDR3 DNA: TGTGCCACCAGCAGGCCTACGCGCGGGGAGATCTACAATGAGCAGTTCTTC

J gene: TRBJ1-2
V gene: TRBV18
clone size: .
D gene: .
CDR3 protein: CASSPLIDRSNYGYTF
CDR3 DNA: TGTGCCAGCTCACCACTAATAGACAGATCTAACTATGGCTACACCTTC

J gene: TRBJ1-5
V gene: TRBV15
clone size: .
D gene: .
CDR3 protein: CATSRVGPPPNQPQHF
CDR3 DNA: TGTGCCACCAGCAGAGTGGGGCCACCCCCTAATCAGCCCCAGCATTTT

J gene: TRBJ2-1
V gene: TRBV6-5
clone size: once
D gene: .
CDR3 protein: CASTGTGSSYNEQFF
CDR3 DNA: TGTGCCAGCACCGGAACAGGGAGCTCCTACAATGAGCAGTTCTTC

J gene: TRBJ2-1
V gene: TRBV6-5
clone size: .
D gene: .
CDR3 protein: CASSYSGLSNEQFF
CDR3 DNA: TGTGCCAGCAGTTACTCGGGGCTTTCCAATGAGCAGTTCTTC

J gene: TRBJ2-3
V gene: TRBV25-1
clone size: .
D gene: .
CDR3 protein: CASSGSTELRHTDTQYF
CDR3 DNA: TGTGCCAGCAGTGGATCGACAGAACTCCGGCACACAGATACGCAGTATTTT

J gene: TRBJ1-6
V gene: TRBV6-4
clone size: .
D gene: .
CDR3 protein: CASRGSRGDNSPLHF
CDR3 DNA: TGTGCCAGCAGGGGATCACGGGGGGATAATTCACCCCTCCACTTT

J gene: TRBJ1-1
V gene: TRBV5-1
clone size: .
D gene: .
CDR3 protein: CASSLGGFNTEAFF
CDR3 DNA: TGCGCCAGCAGCTTGGGAGGGTTTAACACTGAAGCTTTCTTT

J gene: TRBJ1-2
V gene: TRBV6-1
clone size: .
D gene: .
CDR3 protein: CASSEPGPAYGYTF
CDR3 DNA: TGTGCCAGCAGTGAGCCAGGGCCGGCCTATGGCTACACCTTC

J gene: TRBJ2-7
V gene: TRBV7-9
clone size: .
D gene: .
CDR3 protein: CASSLVGGQSYEQYF
CDR3 DNA: TGTGCCAGCAGCTTAGTCGGGGGGCAATCCTACGAGCAGTACTTC

J gene: TRBJ1-1
V gene: TRBV18
clone size: .
D gene: TRBD1
CDR3 protein: CASSPARGANTEAFF
CDR3 DNA: TGTGCCAGCTCACCTGCCAGGGGGGCGAACACTGAAGCTTTCTTT

J gene: TRBJ2-1
V gene: TRBV9
clone size: .
D gene: .
CDR3 protein: CASSVGGETQFF
CDR3 DNA: TGTGCCAGCAGCGTAGGGGGAGAAACCCAGTTCTTC

J gene: TRBJ2-3
V gene: TRBV2
clone size: .
D gene: TRBD2
CDR3 protein: CASSKTLAGYTDTQYF
CDR3 DNA: TGTGCCAGCAGCAAAACACTAGCGGGGTACACAGATACGCAGTATTTT

J gene: TRBJ2-3
V gene: TRBV4-1
clone size: .
D gene: .
CDR3 protein: CASSPGTQLSTDTQYF
CDR3 DNA: TGCGCCAGCAGCCCTGGGACACAGCTAAGCACAGATACGCAGTATTTT